The present entry profiles one TCR beta chain with its context. Antigen specificity is unknown. The data originate from a study of cytomegalovirus exposure and HLA in healthy donors. General study points: V- and J-gene trimming of TCR beta was linked (in a later analysis) to a missense DCLRE1C variant.

Germline V gene lookup returns CDR1 SEHNR and CDR2 FQNEAQ (reference sequence). The CDR3 has 13 residues. The V end lost 5 bases, the J end lost 3 bases, and 10 bases lay between the germline ends. The study ran its PCR with 60 Vbeta and 13 Jbeta primers. Clones were sequenced by immunoSEQ multiplex PCR, and TCRdb holds only the in-frame ones, with some missing. The sample has almost 200,000 clones, 79% seen once; the top ten hold around 4.3%. Sequenced: PBMCs. The V gene is TRBV7-9, the J gene TRBJ1-1, with D possibly being TRBD1 (6 bases). This clonotype was sampled from a woman aged 25 to 39 in good health and CMV-seropositive. CDR3 nucleotide sequence: TGTGCCAGCAGCCAGGGGCGGGACACTGAAGCTTTCTTT. It encodes CASSQGRDTEAFF.